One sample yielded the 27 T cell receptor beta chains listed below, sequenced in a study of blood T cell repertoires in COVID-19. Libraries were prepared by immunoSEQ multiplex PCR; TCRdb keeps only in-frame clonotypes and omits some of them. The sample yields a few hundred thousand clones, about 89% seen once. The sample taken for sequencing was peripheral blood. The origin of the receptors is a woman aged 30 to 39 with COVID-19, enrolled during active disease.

CDR3 sequence reads: CASSQDRGGYEQYF. The CDR3 region has the DNA TGTGCCAGCAGCCAGGACAGGGGGGGCTACGAGCAGTACTTC. The V and J genes are TRBV7-2 and TRBJ2-7, with TRBD1 matching over 10 bases. Germline CDR1 is SGHTA and CDR2 is FQGNSA. The CDR3 totals 14 residues. V lost 5 bases and J lost 3; bases outside the gene matches: 4.

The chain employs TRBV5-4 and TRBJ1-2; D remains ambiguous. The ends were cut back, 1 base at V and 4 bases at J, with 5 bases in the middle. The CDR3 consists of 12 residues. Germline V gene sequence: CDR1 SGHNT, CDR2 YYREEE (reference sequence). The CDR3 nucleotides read TGTGCCAGCAGCTTGAATCTCTATGGCTACACCTTC. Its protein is CASSLNLYGYTF.

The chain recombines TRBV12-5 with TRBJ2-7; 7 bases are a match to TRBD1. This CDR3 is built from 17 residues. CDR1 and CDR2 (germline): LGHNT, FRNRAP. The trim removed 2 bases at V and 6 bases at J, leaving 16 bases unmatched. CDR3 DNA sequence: TGTGCTAGTGGTTTGACATCGACAGGGCCGTACTACCGCGAGCAGTACTTC. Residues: CASGLTSTGPYYREQYF.

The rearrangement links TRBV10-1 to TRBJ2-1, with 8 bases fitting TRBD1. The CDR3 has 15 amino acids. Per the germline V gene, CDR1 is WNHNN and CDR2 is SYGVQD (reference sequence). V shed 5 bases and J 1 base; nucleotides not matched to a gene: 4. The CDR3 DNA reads TGCGCCAGCAGTAGACAGGGGCCATCCTACAATGAGCAGTTCTTC. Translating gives CASSRQGPSYNEQFF.

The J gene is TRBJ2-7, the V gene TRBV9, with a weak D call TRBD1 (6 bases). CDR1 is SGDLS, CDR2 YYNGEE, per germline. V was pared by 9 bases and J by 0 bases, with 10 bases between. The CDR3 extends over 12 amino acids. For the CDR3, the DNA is TGTGCCAACAGGACAGACTCCTACGAGCAGTACTTC. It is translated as CANRTDSYEQYF.

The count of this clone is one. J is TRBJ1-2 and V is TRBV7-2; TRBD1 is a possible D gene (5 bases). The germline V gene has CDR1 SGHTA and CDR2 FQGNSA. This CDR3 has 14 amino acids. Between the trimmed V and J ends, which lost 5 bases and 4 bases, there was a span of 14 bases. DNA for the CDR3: TGTGCCAGCAGCCCCAGGGCGATGAGCTATGGCTACACCTTC. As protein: CASSPRAMSYGYTF. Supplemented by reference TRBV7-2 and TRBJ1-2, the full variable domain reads GAGVSQSPSNKVTEKGKDVELRCDPISGHTALYWYRQSLGQGLEFLIYFQGNSAPDKSGLPSDRFSAERTGGSVSTLTIQRTQQEDSAVYLCASSPRAMSYGYTFGSGTRLTVV.

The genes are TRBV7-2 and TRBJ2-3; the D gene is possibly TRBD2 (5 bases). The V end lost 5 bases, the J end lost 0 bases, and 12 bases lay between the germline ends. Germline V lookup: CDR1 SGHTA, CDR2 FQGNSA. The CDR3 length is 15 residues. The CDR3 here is CASSPWTASTDTQYF. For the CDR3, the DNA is TGTGCCAGCAGCCCCTGGACTGCTAGCACAGATACGCAGTATTTT.

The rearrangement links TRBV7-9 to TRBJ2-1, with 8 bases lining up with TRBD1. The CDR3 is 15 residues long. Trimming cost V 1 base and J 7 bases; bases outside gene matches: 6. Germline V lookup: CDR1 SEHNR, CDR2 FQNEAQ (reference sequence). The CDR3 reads CASSLVGTGWNEQFF. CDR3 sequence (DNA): TGTGCCAGCAGCTTAGTCGGGACAGGATGGAATGAGCAGTTCTTC.

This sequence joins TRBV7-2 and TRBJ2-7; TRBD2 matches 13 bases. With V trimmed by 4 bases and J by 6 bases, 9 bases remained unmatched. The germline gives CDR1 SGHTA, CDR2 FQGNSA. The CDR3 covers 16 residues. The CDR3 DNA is TGTGCCAGCAGCTCGGTCCGGACTAGCGGGAGAAGCGAGCAGTACTTC. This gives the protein CASSSVRTSGRSEQYF.

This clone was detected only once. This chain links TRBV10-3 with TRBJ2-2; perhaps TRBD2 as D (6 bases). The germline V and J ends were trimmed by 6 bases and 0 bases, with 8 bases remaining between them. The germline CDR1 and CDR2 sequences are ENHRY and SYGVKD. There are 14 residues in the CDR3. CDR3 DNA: TGTGCCATCAGGCGGGACTCGAACACCGGGGAGCTGTTTTTT. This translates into CAIRRDSNTGELFF.

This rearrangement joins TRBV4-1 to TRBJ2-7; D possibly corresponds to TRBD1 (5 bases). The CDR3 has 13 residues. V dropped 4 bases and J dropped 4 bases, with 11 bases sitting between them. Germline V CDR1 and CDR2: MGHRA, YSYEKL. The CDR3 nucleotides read TGCGCCAGCAGCCCCAGGGTCGGGTACGAGCAGTACTTC. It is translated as CASSPRVGYEQYF.

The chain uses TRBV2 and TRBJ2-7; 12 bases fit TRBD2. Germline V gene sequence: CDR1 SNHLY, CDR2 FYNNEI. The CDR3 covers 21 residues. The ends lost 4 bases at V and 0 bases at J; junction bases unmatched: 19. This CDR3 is CASSGDRVGTSGPTSSYEQYF. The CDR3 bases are TGTGCCAGCAGTGGGGACAGGGTCGGGACTAGCGGGCCCACCAGCTCCTACGAGCAGTACTTC. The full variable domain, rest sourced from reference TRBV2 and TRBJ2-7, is EPEVTQTPSHQVTQMGQEVILRCVPISNHLYFYWYRQILGQKVEFLVSFYNNEISEKSEIFDDQFSVERPDGSNFTLKIRSTKLEDSAMYFCASSGDRVGTSGPTSSYEQYFGPGTRLTVT.

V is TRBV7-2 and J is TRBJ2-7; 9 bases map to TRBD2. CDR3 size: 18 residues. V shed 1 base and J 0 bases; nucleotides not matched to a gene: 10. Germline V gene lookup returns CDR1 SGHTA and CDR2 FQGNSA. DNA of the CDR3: TGTGCCAGCAGCTTAGTAGGTAGCGGGAGTGTTTTCTCCTACGAGCAGTACTTC. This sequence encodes CASSLVGSGSVFSYEQYF.

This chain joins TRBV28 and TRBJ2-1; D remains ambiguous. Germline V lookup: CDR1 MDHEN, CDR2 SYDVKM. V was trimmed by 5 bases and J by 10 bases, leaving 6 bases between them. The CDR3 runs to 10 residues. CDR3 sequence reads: CASSTLEQFF. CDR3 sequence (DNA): TGTGCCAGCAGTACACTAGAGCAGTTCTTC.

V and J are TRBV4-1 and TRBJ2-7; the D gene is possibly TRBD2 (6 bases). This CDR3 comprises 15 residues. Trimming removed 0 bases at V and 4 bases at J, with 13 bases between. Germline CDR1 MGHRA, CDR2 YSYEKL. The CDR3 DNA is TGCGCCAGCAGCCAAGAACGTCCAGGGAGGTACGAGCAGTACTTC. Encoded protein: CASSQERPGRYEQYF.

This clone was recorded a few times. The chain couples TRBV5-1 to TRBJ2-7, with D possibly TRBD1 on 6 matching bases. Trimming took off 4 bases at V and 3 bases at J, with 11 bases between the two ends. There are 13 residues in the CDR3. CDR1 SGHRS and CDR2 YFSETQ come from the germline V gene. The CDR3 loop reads CASSPDSYYEQYF. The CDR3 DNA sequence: TGCGCCAGCAGCCCGGACAGTTACTACGAGCAGTACTTC.

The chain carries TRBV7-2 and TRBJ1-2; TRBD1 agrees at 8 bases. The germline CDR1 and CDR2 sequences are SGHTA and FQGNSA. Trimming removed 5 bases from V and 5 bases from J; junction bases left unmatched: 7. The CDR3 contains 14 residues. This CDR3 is CASSHPDRGYGYTF. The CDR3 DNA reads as TGTGCCAGCAGCCATCCCGACAGGGGTTATGGCTACACCTTC.

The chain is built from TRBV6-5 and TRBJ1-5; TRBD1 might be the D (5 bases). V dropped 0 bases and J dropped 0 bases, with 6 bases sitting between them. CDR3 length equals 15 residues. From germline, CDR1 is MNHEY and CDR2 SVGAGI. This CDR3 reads CASSYSTDSNQPQHF. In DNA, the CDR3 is TGTGCCAGCAGTTACTCGACAGATAGCAATCAGCCCCAGCATTTT.

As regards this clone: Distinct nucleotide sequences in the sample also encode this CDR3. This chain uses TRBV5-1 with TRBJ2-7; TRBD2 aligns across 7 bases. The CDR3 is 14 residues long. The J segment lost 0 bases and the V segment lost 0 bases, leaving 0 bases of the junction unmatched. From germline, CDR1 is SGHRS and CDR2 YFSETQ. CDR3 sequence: CASSLGGSSYEQYF. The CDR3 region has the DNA TGCGCCAGCAGCTTGGGCGGGAGCTCCTACGAGCAGTACTTC. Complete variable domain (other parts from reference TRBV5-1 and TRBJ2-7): KAGVTQTPRYLIKTRGQQVTLSCSPISGHRSVSWYQQTPGQGLQFLFEYFSETQRNKGNFPGRFSGRQFSNSRSEMNVSTLELGDSALYLCASSLGGSSYEQYFGPGTRLTVT.

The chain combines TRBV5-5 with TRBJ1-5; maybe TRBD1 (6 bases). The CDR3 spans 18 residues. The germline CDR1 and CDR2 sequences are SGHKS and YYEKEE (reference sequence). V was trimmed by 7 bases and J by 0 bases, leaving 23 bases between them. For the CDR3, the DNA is TGTGCCAGCCGACCTCATCCCGGGACACCTTATAGCAATCAGCCCCAGCATTTT. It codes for CASRPHPGTPYSNQPQHF.

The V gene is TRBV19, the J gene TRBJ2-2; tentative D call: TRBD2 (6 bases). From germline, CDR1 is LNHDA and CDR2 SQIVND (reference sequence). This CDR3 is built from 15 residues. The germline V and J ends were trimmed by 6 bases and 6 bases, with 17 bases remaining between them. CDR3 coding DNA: TGTGCCAGTAGCCCGGGTGGAGGGGTTGCCGGGGAGCTGTTTTTT. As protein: CASSPGGGVAGELFF.

The CDR3 sequence: CASSQLTEAFTEAFF. CDR3 DNA sequence: TGTGCCAGCTCACAACTTACAGAAGCTTTCACTGAAGCTTTCTTT. V usage is TRBV18 and J usage is TRBJ1-1; D unresolved. Germline V gene sequence: CDR1 KGHSH, CDR2 LQKENI. The CDR3 has 15 amino acids. Trimming took off 4 bases at V and 4 bases at J, with 16 bases between the two ends.

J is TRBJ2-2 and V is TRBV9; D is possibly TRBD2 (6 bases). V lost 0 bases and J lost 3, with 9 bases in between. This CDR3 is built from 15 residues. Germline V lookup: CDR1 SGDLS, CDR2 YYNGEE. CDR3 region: CASSVGLAYTGELFF. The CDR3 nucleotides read TGTGCCAGCAGCGTAGGGCTAGCGTACACCGGGGAGCTGTTTTTT.

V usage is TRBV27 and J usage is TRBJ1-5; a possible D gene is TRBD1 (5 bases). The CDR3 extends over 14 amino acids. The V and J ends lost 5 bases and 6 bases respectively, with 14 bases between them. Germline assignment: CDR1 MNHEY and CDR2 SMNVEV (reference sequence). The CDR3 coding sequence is TGTGCCAGCAGTGCCGACCTGGGGGGTCAGCCCCAGCATTTT. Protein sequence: CASSADLGGQPQHF.

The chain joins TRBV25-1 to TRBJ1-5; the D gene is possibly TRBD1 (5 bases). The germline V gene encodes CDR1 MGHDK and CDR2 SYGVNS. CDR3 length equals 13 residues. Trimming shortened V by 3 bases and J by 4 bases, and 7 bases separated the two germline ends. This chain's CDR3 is CASSDRENQPQHF. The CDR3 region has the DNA TGTGCCAGCAGTGACAGGGAAAATCAGCCCCAGCATTTT.

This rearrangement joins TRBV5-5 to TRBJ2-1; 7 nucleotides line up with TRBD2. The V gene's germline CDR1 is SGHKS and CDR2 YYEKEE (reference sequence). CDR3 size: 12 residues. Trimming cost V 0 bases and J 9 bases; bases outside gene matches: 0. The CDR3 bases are TGTGCCAGCAGCTTGGGCGGGAGTGAGCAGTTCTTC. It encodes CASSLGGSEQFF.

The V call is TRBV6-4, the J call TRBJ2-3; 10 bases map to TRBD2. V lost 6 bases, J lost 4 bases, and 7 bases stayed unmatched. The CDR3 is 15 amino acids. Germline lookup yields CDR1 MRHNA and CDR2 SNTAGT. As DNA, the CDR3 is TGTGCCAGCAGCTATCTAGCGGGAGAGGCAGATACGCAGTATTTT. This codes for CASSYLAGEADTQYF.